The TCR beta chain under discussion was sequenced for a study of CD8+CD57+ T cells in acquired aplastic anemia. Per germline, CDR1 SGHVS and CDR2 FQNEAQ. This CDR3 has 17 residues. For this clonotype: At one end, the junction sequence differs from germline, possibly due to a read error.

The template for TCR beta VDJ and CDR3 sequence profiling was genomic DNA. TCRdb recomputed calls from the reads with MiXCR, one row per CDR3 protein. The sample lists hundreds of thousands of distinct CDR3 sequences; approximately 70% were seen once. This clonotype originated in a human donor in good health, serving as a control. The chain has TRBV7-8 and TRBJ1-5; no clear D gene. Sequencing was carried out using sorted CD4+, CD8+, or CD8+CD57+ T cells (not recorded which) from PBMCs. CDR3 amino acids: CASSVPIIRTSNRPQHF. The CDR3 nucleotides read TGTGCCAGCAGTGTACCGATCATACGGACTAGCAATCGGCCCCAGCATTTT.